The table lists the clone carrying this T cell receptor beta chain with many counts. The data derive from a study of glioma-infiltrating T cells. Using RNA template, CDR3s of TCR alpha and beta were amplified with iRepertoire arm-PCR. TCRdb itself ran the multiplex PCR reads through MiXCR, one entry per CDR3 protein. Here the sample spans about 130,000 distinct CDR3 sequences, 20% to 25% being singletons. The germline V gene has CDR1 MNHEY and CDR2 SVGEGT. V was cut by 6 bases and J by 5 bases, with 19 bases left in between. There are 15 residues in the CDR3. The source of this sequence is a human donor with low-grade glioma or glioblastoma, undergoing nonglioma brain surgery, or in good health (not recorded which). Sequenced material: glioma tissue, nonneoplastic brain tissue, or PBMCs (not recorded which). This chain joins TRBV6-2 or TRBV6-3 and TRBJ1-2, with a weak D call TRBD1 (6 bases). This CDR3 reads CASRNIQGQDYGYTF. CDR3 sequence (DNA): TGTGCCAGCAGAAATATCCAGGGGCAGGATTATGGCTACACCTTC.